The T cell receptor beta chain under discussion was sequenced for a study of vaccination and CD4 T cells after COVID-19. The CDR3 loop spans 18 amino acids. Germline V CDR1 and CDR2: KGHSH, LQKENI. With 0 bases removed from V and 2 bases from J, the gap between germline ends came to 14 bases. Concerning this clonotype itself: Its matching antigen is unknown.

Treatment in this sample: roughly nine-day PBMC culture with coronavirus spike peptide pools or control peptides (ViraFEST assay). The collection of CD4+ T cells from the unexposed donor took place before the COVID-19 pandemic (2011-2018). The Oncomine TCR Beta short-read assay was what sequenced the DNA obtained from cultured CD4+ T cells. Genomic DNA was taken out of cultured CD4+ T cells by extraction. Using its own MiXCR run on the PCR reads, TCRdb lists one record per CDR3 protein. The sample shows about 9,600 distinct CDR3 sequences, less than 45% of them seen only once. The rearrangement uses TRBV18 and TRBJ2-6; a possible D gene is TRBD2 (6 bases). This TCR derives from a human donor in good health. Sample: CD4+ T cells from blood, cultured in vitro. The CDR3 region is CASSPPWDFTAGANVLTF. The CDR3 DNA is TGTGCCAGCTCACCACCGTGGGACTTCACAGCTGGGGCCAACGTCCTGACTTTC.